This T cell receptor (beta chain) was retrieved from a study of cytomegalovirus exposure and HLA in healthy donors. Study as a whole: Earlier work reported about 110 million unique TCR beta sequences from 150 million to 200 million T cells. Study results and caveats: Some V segments could not be told apart, so they were left out, TRBV6-2 and TRBV6-3 among them. Investigators reported more than 150 TCR beta chains as tied to cytomegalovirus.

In regard to this clone: No antigen is known for it.

Amplification used 60 Vbeta primers and 13 Jbeta primers. TCRdb keeps only in-frame clones here, not all; method: immunoSEQ multiplex PCR. This table has over 150,000 clones, around three quarters appearing once. Germline V CDR1 and CDR2: SGDLS, YYNGEE. The CDR3 is 18 amino acids. V gave up 0 bases and J gave up 2 bases; unmatched junction bases: 10. The source is a man aged 50 or older in good health and CMV-seropositive. The sample comprised PBMCs. The chain joins TRBV9 to TRBJ1-3, with 8 bases aligning to TRBD1. The CDR3 region has the DNA TGTGCCAGCAGCGTAGCACTTCCGGACAGGGTGACTGGAAACACCATATATTTT. This translates into CASSVALPDRVTGNTIYF.